This record covers a single T cell receptor (beta chain). The clone's antigen remains unknown. There are no base qualities to consult, and no much larger clone falls within one base. This record comes from a study of long-term antiretroviral therapy in people with HIV (dated by TCRdb to between 2020 and 2023). Regarding the research as a whole: The earliest samples were collected roughly a decade before the 2015 WHO recommendation for immediate ART, at a time when ART was usually postponed until CD4 counts fell. A retrospective serial study tested whether ART initiation and durable HIV suppression were associated with changes in peripheral blood TRB repertoire composition and diversity. No cross-contamination during QIAcube processing turned up in test extractions that ran a monoclonal T-cell line alongside some 34 polyclonal samples. Among the approximately 30 participants with HIV, about 11 were female. From some 33 adults with confirmed HIV infection, the cohort provided 192 cryopreserved PBMC samples, gathered serially across a mean of around six years (range 1-12).

Beyond this particular receptor, the publication reports: Compared with controls, HIV repertoires had narrower CDR3 length ranges, and the network structure pointed to an antigen-experienced repertoire that shifted only slightly toward naive after ART. Limited PBMC availability meant only the TCR beta chain was sequenced, without alpha chain pairing. Starting ART was linked to a significant rise in TRB diversity, yet even after long-term ART the diversity remained significantly lower than in transplant donor controls. Inferences about post-ART repertoire changes were limited because no data were available on ART adherence, viral resistance or therapy changes. Expanded TRB clones identified before ART initiation dominated the repertoire across all time points, though the dominance fluctuated and decreased in many PLHIV after ART. Because pre-ART samples had limited cell numbers, unsorted PBMC were profiled rather than sorted CD4+ and CD8+ T cells. The samples span the years 2004 to 2017, and the ART regimens used may be less effective than current regimens.

Participants were included only if at least one PBMC sample before ART initiation and at least two post-ART samples were available. Every participant with HIV received treatment in the United States of America. Before DNA extraction, cryopreserved samples containing 1-10 million PBMC were thawed and washed. At the time of the earliest PBMC sample, participants with HIV were aged between roughly 20 and 54 years. Each participant contributed PBMC samples from 1-4 timepoints before ART initiation and 2-8 timepoints after ART initiation, with a median of 7 samples. Serial HIV viral load, CD4+ T-cell count, ART history and demographic data were obtained for every participant. Using a Qiagen kit on a QIAcube, genomic DNA was extracted from unsorted PBMC, with samples processed in batches of 12. The V end loses 0 bases and the J end loses 0 bases, and a stretch of 9 bases separates them. Including the terminal cysteine and phenylalanine, the CDR3 comprises 14 residues. The DNA shown is the 42-base CDR3, in frame from base 1. Based on the germline V gene (reference sequence), the CDR1 and CDR2 sequences are GTSNPN and SVGIG.

The immunoSEQ hsTCRB v3.0 assay was used at survey level resolution to sequence the TRB variable region. TRB sequencing targeted a depth of about 35,000-55,000 T-cell genomes per sample. TRB libraries were pooled and sequenced on an Illumina MiSeq using a v3 150-cycle kit. The authors' analysis ran thus. Repertoire analysis was run in R within a reproducible Nextflow workflow that covered QC, data transformation and analysis. Custom analyses were implemented in LymphoSeq2, an R package for AIRR-Seq data exploration. A handful of samples that produced fewer than 5000 total TRB sequences were removed, so some 190 HIV repertoires were analyzed. Among the 180 or so HIV repertoires that were kept, 59 were collected before ART initiation and 120 to 140 were collected after ART initiation. Each repertoire was downsampled to 5000 TRB nucleotide sequences, and summary statistics were averaged across 100 downsampling iterations. The analysis kept only TRB sequences whose CDR3 regions were at least seven amino acids long. A Shannon entropy-derived clonality score and the Gini coefficient were used to measure diversity. In repertoire networks, the top 5000 CDR3 amino acid sequences were linked whenever an edit distance of one separated two sequences. For TRB CDR3 amino acid sequences, antigen specificity groups and MHC restriction were predicted with GLIPH2. To flag known associations with CMV, EBV, HIV or tissue antigens, CDR3 amino acid sequences were compared against VDJdb and McPAS-TCR. Pre-ART, post-ART and control groups were compared with Wilcoxon signed-rank tests and Holm-Bonferroni correction. Not all clones reach the TCRdb copy of this immuneACCESS table, which keeps in-frame sequences only. Checked studies attribute under half of the gap to unresolved V genes and leave the rest unexplained. Clonal size and the V and J genes are those of that table, whereas D and trimming came from the DNA. This sample has around 20,000 clones in its table, and 91% of those were observed once. Of the sample, approximately 9.6% is held by the ten largest clones.

Material: unsorted PBMCs, obtained 3 years after starting antiretroviral therapy. This TCR came from a man aged 45 to 65 with HIV. The chain was built from TRBV30 and TRBJ2-7; tentative D gene TRBD2, with 5 bases matching. The DNA sequence is TGTGCCTGGAGTGTACCGGGGTACTCCTACGAGCAGTACTTC. Its protein product is CAWSVPGYSYEQYF.